This passage covers 28 T cell receptor beta chains from one sample sequenced in a study of lymphopenia after photon versus proton radiotherapy. The assay was immunoSEQ multiplex PCR, and TCRdb's table has in-frame clones only and misses some. The sample shows approximately 70,000 clones, about nine tenths of them seen only once. The material sequenced was peripheral blood, taken from a patient treated with proton-based radiotherapy. These receptor sequences come from a man older than 75 with esophageal cancer.

The chain uses TRBV19 and TRBJ1-2; D unresolved. Trimming took 5 bases from V and 8 from J, leaving 9 bases between them. Germline loops: CDR1 LNHDA, CDR2 SQIVND (reference sequence). This CDR3 comprises 11 residues. The CDR3 DNA reads as TGTGCCAGTAGTCTCGCGGGGGGCTACACCTTC. This codes for CASSLAGGYTF.

The chain carries TRBV4-2 and TRBJ1-2; D unclear. In germline, CDR1 is LGHNA, CDR2 YNFKEQ. CDR3 length equals 16 residues. V gave up 4 bases and J gave up 0 bases, with 15 bases separating them. In nucleotides, the CDR3 is TGTGCCAGCAGCCCTCAGGCAGCCTCTGCTAACTATGGCTACACCTTC. This translates into CASSPQAASANYGYTF.

The V and J genes are TRBV2 and TRBJ2-7; D is undetermined. The germline V and J ends were trimmed by 8 bases and 4 bases, with 15 bases remaining between them. The CDR3 extends over 13 amino acids. Per germline, CDR1 SNHLY and CDR2 FYNNEI. CDR3 amino acids: CASGTSGDYEQYF. The CDR3 DNA reads TGTGCCAGCGGCACTTCAGGAGATTACGAGCAGTACTTC.

V and J are TRBV7-9 and TRBJ2-1, with D maybe TRBD2 (6 bases). CDR1 is SEHNR, CDR2 FQNEAQ, per germline (reference sequence). CDR3 length: 13 residues. V gave up 6 bases and J gave up 9 bases, with 15 bases separating them. The CDR3 nucleotides are TGTGCCAGCAGGGGGAGGATAGTGAGTGAGCAGTTCTTC. Protein sequence: CASRGRIVSEQFF.

The genes are TRBV18 and TRBJ2-5; no clear D. This CDR3 has 12 amino acids. CDR1 and CDR2 (germline): KGHSH, LQKENI. Trimming removed 1 base from V and 1 base from J, with 1 base in between. In nucleotides, the CDR3 is TGTGCCAGCTCACCACTCCAAGAGACCCAGTACTTC. It yields the protein CASSPLQETQYF.

The chain has TRBV4-3 and TRBJ1-4; no firm D call. CDR1 and CDR2 from the germline V gene are LGHNA and YSLEER. This CDR3 is built from 18 residues. The V end was cut by 0 bases, the J end by 0 bases, with 14 bases between. The CDR3 region is CASSQETSFFATNEKLFF. CDR3 nucleotides: TGCGCCAGCAGCCAAGAGACGAGTTTTTTTGCAACTAATGAAAAACTGTTTTTT.

The rearrangement uses TRBV5-4 and TRBJ2-7; D is undetermined. The V and J ends lost 1 base and 7 bases respectively, with 15 bases between them. CDR3 size: 14 residues. Looked up from germline, CDR1 is SGHNT and CDR2 is YYREEE (reference sequence). In DNA, the CDR3 is TGTGCCAGCAGCTTGAGCGCTGGAGCTAGGGAGCAGTACTTC. Protein product: CASSLSAGAREQYF.

The chain carries TRBV10-3 and TRBJ1-1; D possibly corresponds to TRBD1 (6 bases). V gave up 3 bases and J gave up 5 bases, with 16 bases separating them. Germline lookup yields CDR1 ENHRY and CDR2 SYGVKD. CDR3 length equals 15 residues. CDR3 DNA: TGTGCCATCAGTGACCGAGGGGGACGGGGAACTGAAGCTTTCTTT. Translating gives CAISDRGGRGTEAFF.

The V and J genes are TRBV5-5 and TRBJ2-7, with D possibly matching TRBD1 (7 bases). The germline V and J ends were trimmed by 0 bases and 4 bases, with 17 bases remaining between them. The germline V gene encodes CDR1 SGHKS and CDR2 YYEKEE (reference sequence). CDR3 length: 16 residues. The DNA for the CDR3 is TGTGCCAGCAGCTTGGGGAGGGACAGTGGTAGGTACGAGCAGTACTTC. Its translation is CASSLGRDSGRYEQYF. Full variable domain (remainder filled in from reference TRBV5-5 and TRBJ2-7): DAGVTQSPTHLIKTRGQQVTLRCSPISGHKSVSWYQQVLGQGPQFIFQYYEKEERGRGNFPDRFSARQFPNYSSELNVNALLLGDSALYLCASSLGRDSGRYEQYFGPGTRLTVT.

This sequence joins TRBV6-6 and TRBJ2-7; D remains unclear. The germline V gene encodes CDR1 MNHNY and CDR2 SVGAGI (reference sequence). CDR3 size: 13 residues. The ends were cut back, 2 bases at V and 2 bases at J, with 7 bases in the middle. The CDR3 DNA reads as TGTGCCAGCAGTTACCACCCTACCTACGAGCAGTACTTC. Translation: CASSYHPTYEQYF.

Notes on this clone: One end of the junction is discordant with germline, which a read error may explain. The J gene is TRBJ2-3, the V gene TRBV27; 7 nucleotides line up with TRBD1. The CDR3 covers 15 residues. Per the germline V gene, CDR1 is MNHEY and CDR2 is SMNVEV (reference sequence). The CDR3 DNA reads as TGTGTCAGCAGTTTTTGGGACAGTGGAGGAGATACGCAGTATTTT. This encodes CVSSFWDSGGDTQYF.

The chain is built from TRBV6-5 and TRBJ2-1; 7 bases agree with TRBD2. The V segment lost 6 bases and the J segment 8 bases; nucleotides outside the gene matches: 7. CDR3 size: 13 residues. Germline assignment: CDR1 MNHEY and CDR2 SVGAGI. The CDR3 DNA reads TGTGCCAGCAGCTCCGGGGGGTCTTATGAGCAGTTCTTC. Residues: CASSSGGSYEQFF.

The count of this clone is one. The chain uses TRBV5-6 and TRBJ2-7; 10 bases are shared with TRBD2. The CDR3 runs 16 residues. Germline V gene sequence: CDR1 SGHDT, CDR2 YYEEEE. J was trimmed by 2 bases and V by 6 bases; bases with no gene match: 11. The CDR3 reads CASNHRWLAGAYEQYF. The CDR3 region has the DNA TGTGCCAGCAACCATCGCTGGCTAGCGGGAGCCTACGAGCAGTACTTC. Combining the CDR3 with reference TRBV5-6 and TRBJ2-7 gives the whole variable domain DAGVTQSPTHLIKTRGQQVTLRCSPKSGHDTVSWYQQALGQGPQFIFQYYEEEERQRGNFPDRFSGHQFPNYSSELNVNALLLGDSALYLCASNHRWLAGAYEQYFGPGTRLTVT.

The chain recombines TRBV14 with TRBJ2-7; 10 positions match TRBD1. Germline assignment: CDR1 SGHDN and CDR2 FVKESK. The CDR3 spans 16 residues. The V and J ends lost 0 bases and 2 bases, in that order; junction bases with no gene match: 4. This CDR3 is CASSQDLGTGAYEQYF. The CDR3 coding sequence is TGTGCCAGCAGCCAAGATCTAGGGACAGGGGCCTACGAGCAGTACTTC.

This chain uses TRBV19 with TRBJ1-4, with a possible D match to TRBD1 (5 bases). The V gene lost 7 bases and the J gene lost 7 bases, with 16 bases spanning the gap. Per germline, CDR1 LNHDA and CDR2 SQIVND (reference sequence). This CDR3 has 14 residues. The chain's CDR3 is CASNEQAGGEKLFF. DNA for the CDR3: TGTGCCAGTAATGAACAGGCAGGAGGTGAAAAACTGTTTTTT.

The rearrangement uses TRBV7-2 and TRBJ2-1; D remains ambiguous. Per the germline V gene, CDR1 is SGHTA and CDR2 is FQGNSA. Trimming stripped 0 bases from V and 7 bases from J, with 7 bases between. The CDR3 length is 13 residues. The CDR3 nucleotides read TGTGCCAGCAGCTTAGCGCGTAGGAATGAGCAGTTCTTC. Translating it yields CASSLARRNEQFF. Full variable domain (outside the CDR3, taken from reference TRBV7-2 and TRBJ2-1): GAGVSQSPSNKVTEKGKDVELRCDPISGHTALYWYRQSLGQGLEFLIYFQGNSAPDKSGLPSDRFSAERTGGSVSTLTIQRTQQEDSAVYLCASSLARRNEQFFGPGTRLTVL.

The chain is built from TRBV7-8 and TRBJ2-1; 10 nucleotides match TRBD1. Looked up from germline, CDR1 is SGHVS and CDR2 is FQNEAQ. V lost 0 bases and J lost 6; bases outside the gene matches: 5. The CDR3 length is 16 residues. DNA for the CDR3: TGTGCCAGCAGCTTAGCGCCGGGGACAGGGGTCAATGAGCAGTTCTTC. It is translated as CASSLAPGTGVNEQFF.

The gene calls are TRBV7-2 and TRBJ1-5, with a weak D call TRBD1 (5 bases). CDR3 length equals 14 residues. Germline V gives CDR1 SGHTA, CDR2 FQGNSA. The V end was cut by 5 bases, the J end by 4 bases, with 12 bases between. The CDR3 is CASSDRGRNQPQHF. Here the CDR3 DNA reads TGTGCCAGCAGCGACCGGGGCCGTAATCAGCCCCAGCATTTT.

Points on this clone: Other DNA variants within this sample encode the same CDR3. J is TRBJ2-7 and V is TRBV2; either TRBD1 or TRBD2 may fit D (6 bases each). Germline CDR1 is SNHLY and CDR2 is FYNNEI. The CDR3 totals 15 residues. V was clipped by 3 bases and J by 1 base, with 13 bases between them. CDR3 sequence: CASSDLGGWSYEQYF. The CDR3 DNA sequence: TGTGCCAGCAGTGACTTGGGGGGCTGGTCCTACGAGCAGTACTTC.

This clone was recorded once. V gene TRBV5-1 combines with J gene TRBJ2-3, with TRBD2 matching 8 bases. Germline-derived CDR1 and CDR2 are SGHRS and YFSETQ. This CDR3 region has 15 residues. After removal of 4 bases from V and 3 bases from J, the junction contained 7 bases not matched to a gene. The DNA for the CDR3 is TGCGCCAGCAGCCCCGGGGGGGCCCAGACAGATACGCAGTATTTT. It codes for CASSPGGAQTDTQYF.

The chain employs TRBV19 and TRBJ2-3; D may be TRBD1 or TRBD2 (5 bases each). V was cut by 5 bases and J by 4 bases, with 25 bases left in between. From germline, CDR1 is LNHDA and CDR2 SQIVND (reference sequence). This CDR3 is built from 18 residues. For the CDR3, the DNA is TGTGCCAGTAGTCCGTGGGGGATCGGCCCTCTAGGCGCAGATACGCAGTATTTT. This sequence encodes CASSPWGIGPLGADTQYF.

CDR3 residues: CASSLELRSGITGELFF. The CDR3 nucleotides read TGTGCCAGCAGCTTAGAGCTTCGGTCTGGGATCACCGGGGAGCTGTTTTTT. This sequence joins TRBV7-9 and TRBJ2-2; the D is unclear. V was pared by 1 base and J by 4 bases, with 16 bases between. The CDR3 runs to 17 residues. Germline V CDR1 and CDR2: SEHNR, FQNEAQ (reference sequence).

The J gene is TRBJ1-3, the V gene TRBV19; no clear D gene. This CDR3 is 14 amino acids long. Per germline, CDR1 LNHDA and CDR2 SQIVND (reference sequence). Trimming took 5 bases from V and 4 from J, leaving 12 bases between them. The CDR3 loop is CASSSTILGNTIYF. CDR3 nucleotides: TGTGCCAGTAGTTCCACCATCCTGGGAAACACCATATATTTT.

DNA for the CDR3: TGTGCCAGCAGCCCACAGACAGGGGGCGCCGGTTTGGCGCCCCAGCATTTT. Translation: CASSPQTGGAGLAPQHF. The gene calls are TRBV5-5 and TRBJ1-5, with 10 bases lining up with TRBD1. The V and J ends lost 4 bases and 9 bases, in that order; junction bases with no gene match: 16. Germline-derived CDR1 and CDR2 are SGHKS and YYEKEE (reference sequence). There are 17 residues in the CDR3. Drawing the rest from reference TRBV5-5 and TRBJ1-5, the complete variable domain is DAGVTQSPTHLIKTRGQQVTLRCSPISGHKSVSWYQQVLGQGPQFIFQYYEKEERGRGNFPDRFSARQFPNYSSELNVNALLLGDSALYLCASSPQTGGAGLAPQHFGDGTRLSIL.

This clone qualifies as medium-sized. The V call is TRBV6-1, the J call TRBJ1-2, with D possibly being TRBD1 (6 bases). The CDR3 is 15 residues long. V was cut by 6 bases and J by 0 bases, with 14 bases left in between. Germline V lookup: CDR1 MNHNS, CDR2 SASEGT. The CDR3 DNA follows: TGTGCCAGCAGAGCCACAGGGCCAGCTAACTATGGCTACACCTTC. Translation gives CASRATGPANYGYTF.

The CDR3 DNA reads as TGTGCCAGCAGCTTAGCGCGCGGGCGTAAGAGAGCTGCAGATACGCAGTATTTT. It yields the protein CASSLARGRKRAADTQYF. The rearrangement uses TRBV7-2 and TRBJ2-3, with D possibly TRBD2 on 5 matching bases. Germline-derived CDR1 and CDR2 are SGHTA and FQGNSA. Trimming left V 0 bases short and J 4 bases short, with 20 bases between. The CDR3 consists of 18 residues.

The chain has TRBV7-2 and TRBJ2-6; D gene ambiguous. Trimming cost V 1 base and J 0 bases, with 4 bases left between them. Germline V lookup: CDR1 SGHTA, CDR2 FQGNSA. CDR3 length equals 15 residues. Here the CDR3 DNA reads TGTGCCAGCAGCTTAGATAGCTCTGGGGCCAACGTCCTGACTTTC. It encodes CASSLDSSGANVLTF.

This clone has more than one count but fewer than ten. The chain carries TRBV9 and TRBJ1-4, with TRBD1 as a possible D gene (5 bases). V was shortened by 3 bases and J by 7 bases, with 16 bases between the two germline ends. The CDR3 length is 15 residues. Germline-derived CDR1 and CDR2 are SGDLS and YYNGEE. CDR3 sequence (DNA): TGTGCCAGCAGCGCGGGGGAGACCATGGCTGAAAAACTGTTTTTT. Its translation is CASSAGETMAEKLFF.